Shown below are 20 T cell receptor beta chains from a single sample sequenced in a study of T cell responses to AZD1222 COVID-19 vaccine. Data came from immunoSEQ multiplex PCR; TCRdb stores just in-frame clones and leaves some out. The table records 140,000 to 150,000 clones, around 88% of them present only once. Sequencing was performed on peripheral blood, taken on day 0 of AZD1222 vaccination. The receptors shown here come from an adult in good health.

The genes are TRBV5-5 and TRBJ1-5; D remains ambiguous. Germline V lookup: CDR1 SGHKS, CDR2 YYEKEE (reference sequence). The ends were cut back, 0 bases at V and 9 bases at J, with 16 bases in the middle. The CDR3 consists of 15 residues. The chain's CDR3 is CASSLGPQASGPQHF. In nucleotides, the CDR3 is TGTGCCAGCAGCTTGGGGCCTCAAGCCTCGGGGCCCCAGCATTTT.

V is TRBV6-5 and J is TRBJ1-2; D may be TRBD1 (5 bases). V shed 4 bases and J shed 8 bases, with 20 bases lying between them. Germline CDR1 and CDR2: MNHEY and SVGAGI. The CDR3 covers 15 residues. CDR3 residues: CASSSLSGTAMGYTF. CDR3 coding DNA: TGTGCCAGCAGTTCCCTTTCCGGGACGGCTATGGGCTACACCTTC.

This clone was counted between two and nine times. The chain has TRBV7-2 and TRBJ1-4, with 12 bases matching TRBD1. Germline V gene data show CDR1 as SGHTA and CDR2 as FQGNSA. This CDR3 comprises 16 residues. V dropped 3 bases and J dropped 8; count of bases not matched to a gene: 7. CDR3 sequence: CASSLRPGTGGEKLFF. CDR3 bases: TGTGCCAGCAGCTTGAGGCCCGGGACAGGGGGCGAAAAACTGTTTTTT.

The chain carries TRBV20-1 and TRBJ2-3; TRBD2 matches 9 bases. Trimming at V came to 3 bases and at J to 5 bases, leaving 9 bases not matched to a gene. Per germline, CDR1 DFQATT and CDR2 SNEGSKA (reference sequence). The CDR3 has 15 amino acids. The CDR3: CSASERGARGDTQYF. CDR3 bases: TGCAGTGCTAGTGAGCGGGGGGCCAGGGGAGATACGCAGTATTTT.

The rearrangement uses TRBV29-1 and TRBJ2-7, with 7 bases lining up with TRBD1. V shed 2 bases, J shed 6 bases, and the junction held 13 bases outside the gene matches. The germline V gene encodes CDR1 SQVTM and CDR2 ANQGSEA. This CDR3 has 15 residues. CDR3 protein: CSVEYARGRSSEQYF. CDR3 nucleotide sequence: TGCAGCGTTGAATATGCGAGGGGGCGTAGTTCCGAGCAGTACTTC.

J is TRBJ1-1 and V is TRBV2, with a possible D match to TRBD1 (5 bases). CDR1 and CDR2 (germline): SNHLY, FYNNEI. Trimming left V 7 bases short and J 4 bases short, with 19 bases between. This CDR3 spans 15 amino acids. In DNA form, the CDR3 reads TGTGCCAGCACCCCCCTCTTGGGGGAGGCCACTGAAGCTTTCTTT. Protein product: CASTPLLGEATEAFF. Full variable domain (missing parts from reference TRBV2 and TRBJ1-1): EPEVTQTPSHQVTQMGQEVILRCVPISNHLYFYWYRQILGQKVEFLVSFYNNEISEKSEIFDDQFSVERPDGSNFTLKIRSTKLEDSAMYFCASTPLLGEATEAFFGQGTRLTVV.

The rearrangement uses TRBV11-1 and TRBJ2-7; 7 nucleotides match TRBD1. The junction had 8 bases not matched to a gene; V was cut back by 2 bases and J by 1 base. The CDR3 is 16 residues long. Germline CDR1 is SGHAT and CDR2 is FQDESV (reference sequence). The CDR3, as DNA: TGTGCCAGCAGCTTACGGGGCGGCAGGGGGTCCTACGAGCAGTACTTC. As protein: CASSLRGGRGSYEQYF.

The rearrangement links TRBV1 to TRBJ2-5; the table's D call of TRBD2 was not tested on the DNA. TRBV1 is deemed a pseudogene. The CDR3 totals 19 residues. This CDR3 reads CTSSQYLLRLAGGPETQYF. The CDR3 nucleotides read TGCACCAGCAGCCAATACCTCCTGAGACTAGCGGGGGGCCCGGAGACCCAGTACTTC.

This clone occurred once. The chain couples TRBV7-9 to TRBJ1-2; D is unresolved. The CDR3 runs 13 residues. Per germline, CDR1 SEHNR and CDR2 FQNEAQ (reference sequence). The ends were cut back, 4 bases at V and 3 bases at J, with 9 bases in the middle. The CDR3, as DNA: TGTGCCAGCAGCTCCGGGTGGGACTATGGCTACACCTTC. It encodes CASSSGWDYGYTF. The whole variable domain, remainder taken from reference TRBV7-9 and TRBJ1-2, is DTGVSQNPRHKITKRGQNVTFRCDPISEHNRLYWYRQTLGQGPEFLTYFQNEAQLEKSRLLSDRFSAERPKGSFSTLEIQRTEQGDSAMYLCASSSGWDYGYTFGSGTRLTVV.

The chain uses TRBV6-2 or TRBV6-3 and TRBJ2-5, with 12 bases aligning to TRBD2. The ends lost 2 bases at V and 1 base at J; junction bases unmatched: 11. Germline V gives CDR1 MNHEY, CDR2 SVGEGT. CDR3 length: 19 residues. As DNA, the CDR3 is TGTGCCAGCAGTTACCGGGCTAGCGGGGGGGCCTATCTCCAAGAGACCCAGTACTTC. It translates to CASSYRASGGAYLQETQYF.

CDR3 DNA: TGTGCCAGTGGAAGAGGGGCTAACTATGGCTACACCTTC. This gives the protein CASGRGANYGYTF. This chain links TRBV12-3 or TRBV12-4 with TRBJ1-2, with a possible D match to TRBD1 (5 bases). There are 13 residues in the CDR3. Trimming left V 9 bases short and J 0 bases short, with 11 bases between.

This clone has only one observation. This chain joins TRBV4-3 and TRBJ2-6; 11 bases line up with TRBD1. Germline CDR1 reads LGHNA; CDR2 reads YSLEER. Trimming removed 4 bases from V and 0 bases from J; junction bases left unmatched: 2. The CDR3 is 17 amino acids. CDR3 in amino acids: CASSLGQGGSGANVLTF. Here the CDR3 DNA reads TGCGCCAGCAGCCTGGGACAGGGGGGCTCTGGGGCCAACGTCCTGACTTTC.

V usage is TRBV7-6 and J usage is TRBJ2-3; perhaps TRBD1 as D (6 bases). From germline, CDR1 is SGHVS and CDR2 FNYEAQ. This CDR3 region has 17 residues. Trimming left V 5 bases short and J 0 bases short, with 18 bases between. In nucleotides, the CDR3 is TGTGCCAGCAGCCAACAACAGGGTTTCAGGAGCACAGATACGCAGTATTTT. Translating it yields CASSQQQGFRSTDTQYF.

The rearrangement joins TRBV5-4 to TRBJ1-5; D unresolved. The V end lost 4 bases, the J end lost 1 base, and 12 bases lay between the germline ends. The CDR3 contains 15 residues. Germline V gene lookup returns CDR1 SGHNT and CDR2 YYREEE (reference sequence). Here the CDR3 DNA reads TGTGCCAGCAGCGGACGACCTGCCAGCAATCAGCCCCAGCATTTT. Translation gives CASSGRPASNQPQHF.

This chain connects TRBV7-3 to TRBJ1-1; 8 nucleotides agree with TRBD1. The CDR3 runs to 13 residues. Germline CDR1 SGHTA, CDR2 FQGTGA. V lost 7 bases to trimming and J lost 5 bases; unmatched junction nucleotides: 6. CDR3 bases: TGTGCCAGCACCGAACAGGGGGGGACTGAAGCTTTCTTT. Translation gives CASTEQGGTEAFF.

V gene TRBV5-1 combines with J gene TRBJ1-2; the D is unclear. V was cut by 2 bases and J by 3 bases, with 14 bases left in between. CDR1 is SGHRS, CDR2 YFSETQ, per germline. This CDR3 has 15 residues. CDR3 coding DNA: TGCGCCAGCAGCTTCCGGGCCGCGGAGGACTATGGCTACACCTTC. Translated: CASSFRAAEDYGYTF.

The chain recombines TRBV28 with TRBJ1-3; D might be TRBD1 (6 bases). The V end lost 3 bases, the J end lost 8 bases, and 20 bases lay between the germline ends. From germline, CDR1 is MDHEN and CDR2 SYDVKM. There are 16 residues in the CDR3. The DNA for the CDR3 is TGTGCCAGCAGTTTTAGAGGCAGGGGCCAGGGGTACACCATATATTTT. Residues: CASSFRGRGQGYTIYF.

The rearrangement joins TRBV2 to TRBJ1-5; D may be TRBD1 (6 bases). Between the trimmed V and J ends, which lost 5 bases and 2 bases, there was a span of 10 bases. The CDR3 consists of 14 residues. Germline CDR1 reads SNHLY; CDR2 reads FYNNEI. CDR3 amino acids: CASSPGAGNQPQHF. The DNA for the CDR3 is TGTGCCAGCAGTCCAGGGGCTGGCAATCAGCCCCAGCATTTT.

There are a few counts of this clone. The same CDR3 arises from other DNA sequences in this sample as well. DNA for the CDR3: TGTGCCAGCAGCTCAGGACAGGGCAACACCATATATTTT. Translation: CASSSGQGNTIYF. The rearrangement links TRBV7-8 to TRBJ1-3; 8 positions match TRBD1. CDR3 length: 13 amino acids. Germline values: CDR1 SGHVS, CDR2 FQNEAQ. V gave up 4 bases and J gave up 7 bases; unmatched junction bases: 3.

This clone appeared a single time. This rearrangement joins TRBV7-3 to TRBJ2-2; 8 bases fit TRBD2. The germline CDR1 and CDR2 sequences are SGHTA and FQGTGA. This CDR3 contains 15 residues. With V trimmed by 5 bases and J by 3 bases, 5 bases remained unmatched. CDR3 nucleotides: TGTGCCAGCAGCACCGGGACTAGTGACACCGGGGAGCTGTTTTTT. It is translated as CASSTGTSDTGELFF.